These 13 T cell receptor beta chains were all obtained from the same sample, sequenced in a study of cytomegalovirus exposure and HLA in healthy donors. The protocol was immunoSEQ multiplex PCR, while the TCRdb copy is restricted to in-frame clones and leaves out a portion. The sample lists about 50,000 clones; 93% were seen once. Sequencing was carried out using PBMCs. The receptors derive from a woman aged 18-29 years in good health and CMV-seropositive.

This chain links TRBV2 with TRBJ1-6; a possible D gene is TRBD1 (5 bases). CDR1 and CDR2 (germline): SNHLY, FYNNEI. The CDR3 covers 14 residues. V shed 5 bases and J shed 4 bases, with 9 bases lying between them. The CDR3 protein is CASSKTEYNSPLHF. DNA of the CDR3: TGTGCCAGCAGTAAGACAGAATATAATTCACCCCTCCACTTT.

The V and J genes are TRBV11-1 and TRBJ2-1; 7 bases are shared with TRBD2. The CDR3 totals 16 residues. V dropped 1 base and J dropped 3; count of bases not matched to a gene: 6. CDR1 is SGHAT and CDR2 is FQDESV in the germline V gene (reference sequence). The CDR3 coding sequence is TGTGCCAGCAGCTTAGAGGTGGAGCGGGGCTACAATGAGCAGTTCTTC. Its translation: CASSLEVERGYNEQFF.

This clone was detected only once. The chain uses TRBV27 and TRBJ2-7, with D possibly being TRBD2 (5 bases). The CDR3 is 14 residues long. Deletions cut 6 bases from V and 3 bases from J, with 15 bases between. CDR1 MNHEY and CDR2 SMNVEV come from the germline V gene (reference sequence). Here the CDR3 DNA reads TGTGCCAGCAGGAGAGGAGGCGGTTTCTACGAGCAGTACTTC. This encodes CASRRGGGFYEQYF.

CDR3 nucleotide sequence: TGCGCCAGCAGCCCGGGACTAGCCTGGGAGACCCAGTACTTC. It specifies CASSPGLAWETQYF. The rearrangement joins TRBV5-1 to TRBJ2-5; TRBD2 matches at 9 bases. The J segment lost 5 bases and the V segment lost 4 bases, leaving 6 bases of the junction unmatched. There are 14 residues in the CDR3. CDR1 SGHRS and CDR2 YFSETQ come from the germline V gene.

The chain recombines TRBV4-1 with TRBJ1-3; unclear D gene. The ends were cut back, 0 bases at V and 0 bases at J, with 12 bases in the middle. CDR1 and CDR2 from the germline V gene are MGHRA and YSYEKL. This CDR3 contains 17 residues. In DNA, the CDR3 is TGCGCCAGCAGCCAAGATAGTAGTCGCTTCTCTGGAAACACCATATATTTT. Translation gives CASSQDSSRFSGNTIYF.

V is TRBV10-3 and J is TRBJ1-5, with D possibly matching TRBD1 (5 bases). V dropped 4 bases and J dropped 6 bases, with 16 bases sitting between them. Germline V lookup: CDR1 ENHRY, CDR2 SYGVKD. The CDR3 runs to 15 residues. This chain's CDR3 is CAISVGAGSSQPQHF. CDR3 nucleotides: TGTGCCATCAGTGTAGGTGCAGGGTCCAGTCAGCCCCAGCATTTT.

This chain links TRBV6-1 with TRBJ2-1; 10 bases are a match to TRBD2. Germline-derived CDR1 and CDR2 are MNHNS and SASEGT. J gave up 10 bases and V 3 bases, and 6 bases lay outside the gene matches. The CDR3 length is 14 residues. The CDR3 protein is CASSDSGGTWEQFF. In DNA, the CDR3 is TGTGCCAGCAGTGATAGCGGGGGGACCTGGGAGCAGTTCTTC.

The V and J genes are TRBV19 and TRBJ1-2; 8 bases are a match to TRBD1. V lost 7 bases to trimming and J lost 1 base; unmatched junction nucleotides: 17. Looked up from germline, CDR1 is LNHDA and CDR2 is SQIVND (reference sequence). The CDR3 contains 18 residues. This chain's CDR3 is CASISTGGTGDLNYGYTF. The CDR3, as DNA: TGTGCCAGTATTAGTACAGGGGGGACAGGAGACCTTAACTATGGCTACACCTTC.

The chain joins TRBV7-6 to TRBJ1-1, with D possibly TRBD1 on 5 matching bases. Germline lookup yields CDR1 SGHVS and CDR2 FNYEAQ. V was shortened by 5 bases and J by 4 bases, with 17 bases between the two germline ends. This CDR3 is 15 amino acids long. The CDR3 reads CASSRPPGVTTEAFF. The CDR3 DNA reads as TGTGCCAGCAGCCGTCCCCCGGGGGTAACCACTGAAGCTTTCTTT.

The chain joins TRBV14 to TRBJ1-4, with TRBD1 matching over 7 bases. The V gene's germline CDR1 is SGHDN and CDR2 FVKESK. V shed 6 bases and J 2 bases; nucleotides not matched to a gene: 12. CDR3 length: 17 amino acids. CDR3 nucleotide sequence: TGTGCCAGCAGTTCATCATTCAGGGGGATGACTAATGAAAAACTGTTTTTT. Its protein is CASSSSFRGMTNEKLFF.

This clone has just one count. V gene TRBV19 combines with J gene TRBJ2-1; 11 bases line up with TRBD2. The CDR3 sequence is 15 residues long. Germline V gene sequence: CDR1 LNHDA, CDR2 SQIVND (reference sequence). V gave up 3 bases and J gave up 3 bases; unmatched junction bases: 1. CDR3 loop: CASSIGTSGYNEQFF. In nucleotides, the CDR3 is TGTGCCAGTAGTATCGGGACTAGCGGCTACAATGAGCAGTTCTTC.

The rearrangement joins TRBV20-1 to TRBJ2-5; D ambiguous. Germline V gene data show CDR1 as DFQATT and CDR2 as SNEGSKA (reference sequence). CDR3 size: 10 residues. V lost 5 bases and J 4 bases, leaving 5 bases between the germline ends. The CDR3 region has the DNA TGCAGTGCTTTAATAGAGACCCAGTACTTC. This translates into CSALIETQYF.

The chain recombines TRBV7-6 with TRBJ1-1; D is unclear. The CDR3 has 13 residues. Trimming took off 1 base at V and 4 bases at J, with 7 bases between the two ends. In germline, CDR1 is SGHVS, CDR2 FNYEAQ. CDR3 region: CASSLGAGTEAFF. The CDR3 DNA reads TGTGCCAGCAGCTTAGGAGCGGGCACTGAAGCTTTCTTT.